The TCR beta chain under discussion was sequenced for a study of metastatic and nonmetastatic thyroid tumors. The overall study: Repertoire comparison spanned blood and tumor or nodule tissue of malignant and benign thyroid patients.

This clone has ten or more counts. MiXCR reprocessed the PCR reads for TCRdb. The sample carries fewer than 50,000 clones, less than 20% recorded once. Among the patients, none had received any treatment before thyroid surgery. This CDR3 has 14 amino acids. Germline V CDR1 and CDR2: MNHNS, SASEGT. Trimming at V came to 7 bases and at J to 7 bases, leaving 8 bases not matched to a gene. Material for sequencing was blood. The clonotype comes from a female donor with papillary thyroid cancer or a benign thyroid nodule (not recorded which). Some clones in this sample may be carry-over from other donors' samples. The chain is built from TRBV6-1 and TRBJ1-4; 8 bases agree with TRBD1. The CDR3 nucleotides read TGTGCCAGCAACCAGGACAGGGTCGGTGAAAAACTGTTTTTT. This gives the protein CASNQDRVGEKLFF.